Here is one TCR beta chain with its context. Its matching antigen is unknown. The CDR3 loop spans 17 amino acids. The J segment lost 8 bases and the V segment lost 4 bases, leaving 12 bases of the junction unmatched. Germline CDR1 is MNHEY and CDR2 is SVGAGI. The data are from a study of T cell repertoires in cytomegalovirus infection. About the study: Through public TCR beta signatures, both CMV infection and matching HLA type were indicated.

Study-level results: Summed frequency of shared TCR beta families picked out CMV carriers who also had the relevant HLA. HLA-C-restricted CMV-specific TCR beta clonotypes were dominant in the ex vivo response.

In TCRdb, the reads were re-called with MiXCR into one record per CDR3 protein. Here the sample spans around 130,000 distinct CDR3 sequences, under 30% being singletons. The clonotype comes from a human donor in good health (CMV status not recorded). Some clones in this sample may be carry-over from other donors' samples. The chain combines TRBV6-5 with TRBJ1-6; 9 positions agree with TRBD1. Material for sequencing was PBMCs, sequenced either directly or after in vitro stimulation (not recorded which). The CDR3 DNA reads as TGTGCCAGCAGTTCCAGACAGGGGGTCGCCATTCATTCACCCCTCCACTTT. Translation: CASSSRQGVAIHSPLHF.